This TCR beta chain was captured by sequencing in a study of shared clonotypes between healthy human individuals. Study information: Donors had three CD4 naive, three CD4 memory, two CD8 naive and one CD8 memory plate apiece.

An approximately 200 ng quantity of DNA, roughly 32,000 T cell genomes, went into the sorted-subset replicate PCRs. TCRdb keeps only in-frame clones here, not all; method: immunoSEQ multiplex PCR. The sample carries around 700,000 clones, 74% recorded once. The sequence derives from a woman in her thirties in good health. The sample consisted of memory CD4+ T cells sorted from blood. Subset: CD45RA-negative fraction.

CDR3 loop: CASSPAATYNEQFF. The DNA for the CDR3 is TGTGCCAGCAGCCCCGCGGCAACCTACAATGAGCAGTTCTTC. This chain links TRBV11-3 with TRBJ2-1; no clear D gene. CDR1 and CDR2 from the germline V gene are SGHNT and YENEEA. Trimming took off 5 bases at V and 2 bases at J, with 10 bases between the two ends. The CDR3 totals 14 residues. The whole variable domain, filled in from reference TRBV11-3 and TRBJ2-1, reads EAGVVQSPRYKIIEKKQPVAFWCNPISGHNTLYWYLQNLGQGPELLIRYENEEAVDDSQLPKDRFSAERLKGVDSTLKIQPAELGDSAVYLCASSPAATYNEQFFGPGTRLTVL.